These 12 T cell receptor beta chains were all obtained from the same sample, sequenced in a study of blood T cell repertoires in COVID-19. Clones were read by immunoSEQ multiplex PCR, and TCRdb kept only the in-frame ones, dropping some. The sample has around 250,000 clones; around 80% are singletons. Specimen: PBMCs or T cells enriched from blood (not recorded which). The receptors originated from a man aged 25 to 40 with acute COVID-19.

A single count supports this clone. One junction end disagrees with the germline gene, perhaps due to a read error. V gene TRBV5-1 combines with J gene TRBJ1-2; 7 bases fit TRBD1. The germline V gene encodes CDR1 SGHRS and CDR2 YFSETQ. This CDR3 is built from 14 residues. The CDR3 is CASSSVGTDYGYTF. CDR3 bases: TGTGCCAGCAGCTCCGTCGGGACAGACTATGGCTACACCTTC.

This chain uses TRBV28 with TRBJ1-2; D unclear. Germline V gene sequence: CDR1 MDHEN, CDR2 SYDVKM. The CDR3 has 14 residues. Deletions cut 8 bases from V and 1 base from J, with 14 bases between. The DNA for the CDR3 is TGTGCCAGCGTTCAGAGACTACTTAACTATGGCTACACCTTC. Residues: CASVQRLLNYGYTF.

A note on this clone: One end of the junction is discordant with germline, which a read error may explain. The V gene is TRBV3-1 (or the pseudogene TRBV3-2), the J gene TRBJ2-1, with D hard to call. In germline, CDR1 is LGHDT, CDR2 YNNKEL (reference sequence). The CDR3 sequence is 12 residues long. The CDR3 bases are TGTGCCAGCTATTCAGTTGGCAATGAGCGGTTCTTC. This codes for CASYSVGNERFF.

This rearrangement joins TRBV4-1 to TRBJ2-6; tentative D call: TRBD1 (6 bases). V shed 1 base and J shed 1 base, with 11 bases lying between them. CDR1 is MGHRA, CDR2 YSYEKL, per germline. The CDR3 extends over 17 amino acids. The CDR3 protein is CASSQGAGDSGANVLTF. CDR3 coding DNA: TGCGCCAGCAGCCAAGGAGCAGGGGATTCTGGGGCCAACGTCCTGACTTTC.

This clone was seen just once. The chain links TRBV24-1 to TRBJ2-1, with D possibly being TRBD1 (5 bases). This CDR3 is built from 16 residues. The V end was cut by 2 bases, the J end by 1 base, with 11 bases between. The germline V gene has CDR1 KGHDR and CDR2 SFDVKD. Here the CDR3 reads CATSDSGSGSYNEQFF. The CDR3 DNA follows: TGTGCCACCAGTGATTCAGGGTCCGGATCCTACAATGAGCAGTTCTTC.

The chain carries TRBV24-1 and TRBJ2-3, with D tentatively TRBD2 (7 bases). CDR3 length equals 16 residues. Germline lookup yields CDR1 KGHDR and CDR2 SFDVKD. Trimming left V 3 bases short and J 1 base short, with 13 bases between. The CDR3, as DNA: TGTGCCACCAGTGATAGGGGGGGCACTCGCACAGATACGCAGTATTTT. Amino acids: CATSDRGGTRTDTQYF.

V and J are TRBV4-1 and TRBJ1-5, with D perhaps TRBD1 (6 bases). The CDR3 length is 15 residues. Germline V gives CDR1 MGHRA, CDR2 YSYEKL. The ends were cut back, 1 base at V and 8 bases at J, with 15 bases in the middle. The CDR3 nucleotides read TGCGCCAGCAGCCAAGTTTGGGACACTAAAAAGCCCCAGCATTTT. Translating gives CASSQVWDTKKPQHF.

This clone appeared once. The rearrangement uses TRBV6-5 and TRBJ2-2, with D perhaps TRBD1 (5 bases). The length of the CDR3 is 15 residues. Trimming pared 6 bases from V and 3 bases from J, leaving 14 bases between. The germline V gene has CDR1 MNHEY and CDR2 SVGAGI. Written as DNA, the CDR3 is TGTGCCAGCAGGATTCAAGGGGTGGACACCGGGGAGCTGTTTTTT. This translates into CASRIQGVDTGELFF.

The rearrangement uses TRBV7-9 and TRBJ1-2; no reliable D call. The V and J ends lost 2 bases and 5 bases respectively, with 18 bases between them. Germline V gene data show CDR1 as SEHNR and CDR2 as FQNEAQ (reference sequence). The CDR3 loop spans 16 amino acids. The CDR3 coding sequence is TGTGCCAGCAGCTTAACTAGTGCGAGGATACAATATGGCTACACCTTC. This sequence encodes CASSLTSARIQYGYTF.

This chain links TRBV25-1 with TRBJ2-1, with D tentatively TRBD2 (6 bases). V shed 3 bases and J shed 7 bases, with 19 bases lying between them. Germline CDR1 and CDR2: MGHDK and SYGVNS. The CDR3 has 16 amino acids. For the CDR3, the DNA is TGTGCCAGCAGTGACCTGGGACCAGCCGGGGGAAATGAGCAGTTCTTC. Amino acids: CASSDLGPAGGNEQFF.

The genes are TRBV7-9 and TRBJ2-1, with 7 bases that match TRBD2. Germline assignment: CDR1 SEHNR and CDR2 FQNEAQ (reference sequence). This CDR3 comprises 15 residues. Trimming cost V 1 base and J 4 bases; bases outside gene matches: 4. The CDR3 region is CASSLGLAEYNEQFF. For the CDR3, the DNA is TGTGCCAGCAGCTTAGGTCTAGCGGAATACAATGAGCAGTTCTTC.

In DNA form, the CDR3 reads TGTGCCAGCAGCCAGGGGACTAGCACCTTCACAGATACGCAGTATTTT. Translated, it gives CASSQGTSTFTDTQYF. The chain uses TRBV3-1 (or the pseudogene TRBV3-2) and TRBJ2-3; 9 bases line up with TRBD2. From germline, CDR1 is LGHDT and CDR2 YNNKEL (reference sequence). V was pared by 3 bases and J by 2 bases, with 6 bases of the junction left unmatched. This CDR3 has 16 amino acids.